This TCR beta chain was recovered during a study of cytomegalovirus exposure and HLA in healthy donors. The study, taken as a whole, reports: An ancestry cluster, one associated with Asian ancestry, reportedly showed fewer N-insertions than the approximately 670-donor mean in a later analysis. Reports indicated that the classifier achieved high specificity and sensitivity in diagnosing cytomegalovirus status.

A word on this clone: Its antigen is still unknown.

This CDR3 has 17 amino acids. Germline V CDR1 and CDR2: SGHRS, YFSETQ. V was clipped by 4 bases and J by 10 bases; unmatched bases: 19. Primers: 60 Vbeta forward and 13 Jbeta reverse. Original processing methods: Later work found 65 million to 85 million unique TCR beta chains, with some 11 million shared. Produced via immunoSEQ multiplex PCR; TCRdb's table is partial and in-frame only. The V and J calls and clone size were taken over from that table, and D and trimming were inferred from the DNA. The table includes about 160,000 clones, 80% detected once. Source material: PBMCs. This sequence was found in a male donor in good health and CMV-seropositive. The J gene is TRBJ2-1, the V gene TRBV5-1, with 8 bases aligning to TRBD2. CDR3 sequence (DNA): TGCGCCAGCAGCCCAGCTGGGGCGGGAGGCCCTTCGGGGGAGCAGTTCTTC. Translated: CASSPAGAGGPSGEQFF.